Each of the 9 T cell receptor beta chains below was sequenced from the same sample in a study of CD8+ T cells in alopecia areata. Reverse transcribed after extraction, RNA yielded cDNA as the sequencing template. The table came from immunoSEQ multiplex PCR; TCRdb's copy has only in-frame clones and leaves some out. In the table there are over 100,000 clones, 45% to 50% of which are singletons. The starting material was CD8+ T cells sorted from blood, obtained at week 0. Receptors originate from a human donor with alopecia areata.

This chain uses TRBV9 with TRBJ1-2, with 7 bases fitting TRBD1. The CDR3 runs to 14 residues. Germline V gene lookup returns CDR1 SGDLS and CDR2 YYNGEE. The V gene end was trimmed by 0 bases and the J gene end by 6 bases; junction bases not matched to a gene: 5. CDR3 loop: CASSVAGGMDGYTF. The CDR3 bases are TGTGCCAGCAGCGTAGCAGGGGGAATGGATGGCTACACCTTC.

This clone was found a few times. The V gene is TRBV9, the J gene TRBJ2-3; 9 positions match TRBD1. V was pared by 4 bases and J by 6 bases, with 21 bases of the junction left unmatched. Germline V lookup: CDR1 SGDLS, CDR2 YYNGEE. The length of the CDR3 is 19 residues. The chain's CDR3 is CASSLRDRDIGGVADTQYF. CDR3 coding DNA: TGTGCCAGCAGCCTGCGGGACAGGGATATTGGAGGTGTAGCCGATACGCAGTATTTT. Filled out from reference TRBV9 and TRBJ2-3, the complete variable domain reads DSGVTQTPKHLITATGQRVTLRCSPRSGDLSVYWYQQSLDQGLQFLIQYYNGEERAKGNILERFSAQQFPDLHSELNLSSLELGDSALYFCASSLRDRDIGGVADTQYFGPGTRLTVL.

This clone turned up a few times. The chain carries TRBV6-5 and TRBJ1-1; a weak D match, TRBD1 (5 bases). CDR3 length: 15 residues. Per the germline V gene, CDR1 is MNHEY and CDR2 is SVGAGI. Trimming removed 0 bases from V and 5 bases from J, with 13 bases in between. This chain's CDR3 is CASSYSQGLGTEAFF. The CDR3 nucleotides are TGTGCCAGCAGTTACTCCCAGGGATTAGGGACTGAAGCTTTCTTT.

The table lists this clone with a few counts. The chain recombines TRBV16 with TRBJ1-6; D is ambiguous. Germline CDR1 is KGHSY and CDR2 is FQNENV. V dropped 0 bases and J dropped 6 bases, with 6 bases sitting between them. There are 14 residues in the CDR3. CDR3 coding DNA: TGTGCCAGCAGCCAATCGATCAGTAATTCACCCCTCCACTTT. This codes for CASSQSISNSPLHF.

The chain carries TRBV5-1 and TRBJ1-2; D gene uncertain. V lost 0 bases and J 8 bases, leaving 14 bases between the germline ends. The germline gives CDR1 SGHRS, CDR2 YFSETQ. There are 14 residues in the CDR3. CDR3 residues: CASSLDLGAYGYTF. CDR3 nucleotide sequence: TGCGCCAGCAGCTTGGATTTGGGAGCTTACGGCTACACCTTC.

The J gene is TRBJ1-2, the V gene TRBV13, with unresolved D. The CDR3 contains 15 residues. The ends were cut back, 0 bases at V and 2 bases at J, with 10 bases in the middle. CDR1 and CDR2 from the germline V gene are PRHDT and FYEKMQ (reference sequence). The CDR3 DNA sequence: TGTGCCAGCAGCTTAGGCCTCGGGCAGAACTATGGCTACACCTTC. Amino acids: CASSLGLGQNYGYTF.

This CDR3 reads CASSPRTGALTEAFF. The CDR3 bases are TGCGCCAGCAGCCCTCGGACAGGGGCCCTCACTGAAGCTTTCTTT. The rearrangement joins TRBV5-1 to TRBJ1-1, with TRBD1 matching 9 bases. The V gene end was trimmed by 4 bases and the J gene end by 4 bases; junction bases not matched to a gene: 8. There are 15 residues in the CDR3. In germline, CDR1 is SGHRS, CDR2 YFSETQ.

The rearrangement joins TRBV29-1 to TRBJ2-5, with D possibly TRBD2 on 5 matching bases. The CDR3 consists of 14 residues. CDR1 is SQVTM, CDR2 ANQGSEA, per germline. V gave up 1 base and J gave up 5 bases, with 14 bases separating them. The CDR3 is CSVEVVEVGETQYF. The CDR3 bases are TGCAGCGTTGAAGTGGTGGAGGTTGGGGAGACCCAGTACTTC. The complete variable domain, with remaining parts taken from reference TRBV29-1 and TRBJ2-5, reads SAVISQKPSRDICQRGTSLTIQCQVDSQVTMMFWYRQQPGQSLTLIATANQGSEATYESGFVIDKFPISRPNLTFSTLTVSNMSPEDSSIYLCSVEVVEVGETQYFGPGTRLLVL.

The chain is built from TRBV29-1 and TRBJ1-2; a weak D match, TRBD1 (6 bases). V lost 5 bases to trimming and J lost 3 bases, with 13 bases between them. Germline values: CDR1 SQVTM, CDR2 ANQGSEA. The CDR3 is 13 residues long. As DNA, the CDR3 is TGCAGCGTTTTGGGGGGGCTGGACTATGGCTACACCTTC. Translated: CSVLGGLDYGYTF.